Listed here are 5 T cell receptor beta chains from one sample, sequenced in a study of type 1 regulatory T cells. TCRdb re-derived calls from the reads in MiXCR, one entry per CDR3 protein. The profile shows 80,000 to 100,000 distinct CDR3 sequences, roughly 31% of them singletons. The sequencing sample was made of CD4+ T cells, either the whole sample or a sorted fraction (not recorded which). The source of these receptors is a human donor in good health.

V usage is TRBV19 and J usage is TRBJ2-1, with TRBD2 identical over 13 bases. In germline, CDR1 is LNHDA, CDR2 SQIVND (reference sequence). The CDR3 consists of 16 residues. V was clipped by 4 bases and J by 7 bases; unmatched bases: 7. The CDR3 reads CASSRRLAGGLNEQFF. CDR3 bases: TGTGCCAGTAGTAGACGACTAGCGGGAGGACTGAATGAGCAGTTCTTC. Full variable domain (rest looked up from reference TRBV19 and TRBJ2-1): DGGITQSPKYLFRKEGQNVTLSCEQNLNHDAMYWYRQDPGQGLRLIYYSQIVNDFQKGDIAEGYSVSREKKESFPLTVTSAQKNPTAFYLCASSRRLAGGLNEQFFGPGTRLTVL.

This clonotype was seen many times. The chain employs TRBV28 and TRBJ2-1, with 7 bases aligning to TRBD2. J lost 6 bases, V lost 5 bases, and 4 bases had no gene match. The CDR3 consists of 13 residues. From germline, CDR1 is MDHEN and CDR2 SYDVKM. The CDR3 loop reads CASSPGTTNEQFF. DNA for the CDR3: TGTGCCAGCAGTCCCGGGACTACCAATGAGCAGTTCTTC.

V usage is TRBV6-2 or TRBV6-3 and J usage is TRBJ2-1; 9 nucleotides match TRBD2. Germline lookup yields CDR1 MNHEY and CDR2 SVGEGT. The CDR3 is 13 residues long. The junction had 4 bases not matched to a gene; V was cut back by 4 bases and J by 9 bases. DNA for the CDR3: TGTGCCAGCAGTTTTAGCGGGAGTCTTGAGCAGTTCTTC. Its protein product is CASSFSGSLEQFF.

This clonotype was observed once. The gene calls are TRBV7-8 and TRBJ2-5; 9 bases are shared with TRBD2. Trimming cost V 0 bases and J 1 base; bases outside gene matches: 3. CDR3 length: 16 residues. The germline gives CDR1 SGHVS, CDR2 FQNEAQ. The CDR3 bases are TGTGCCAGCAGCTTAGCTAGCGGGAGAGGCCAAGAGACCCAGTACTTC. Its translation: CASSLASGRGQETQYF.

The rearrangement links TRBV3-1 to TRBJ2-7; D is ambiguous. There are 12 residues in the CDR3. In germline, CDR1 is LGHDT, CDR2 YNNKEL (reference sequence). V lost 0 bases, J lost 9 bases, and 9 bases lay in between. The CDR3 here is CASSQEGWRQYF. CDR3 coding DNA: TGTGCCAGCAGCCAAGAGGGATGGAGGCAGTACTTC.